This is a list of T cell receptor beta chains from one sample in a study of blood T cell repertoires in COVID-19. Only in-frame clones appear in the TCRdb table, and some are missing; sequencing was by immunoSEQ multiplex PCR. The sample lists about 230,000 clones, around 86% occurring once. The sample taken for sequencing was peripheral blood. These receptors were collected from a man aged 45 to 65 with COVID-19, enrolled during active disease. The CDR3 runs from the conserved cysteine through the conserved F or W. The D gene is left open where the match is weak. Only some rows state a clone size, as once, few, many or a class for expanded clones.

size,V,D,J,DNA,CDR3
few,TRBV20-1,TRBD2,TRBJ2-7,TGCAGTGCTAGTGATAGCGGGAGGGCCGGGGGATACGAGCAGTACTTC,CSASDSGRAGGYEQYF
NA,TRBV18,TRBD2,TRBJ2-1,TGTGCCAGCTCACCCGTAGCGGGGGGGAACAATGAGCAGTTCTTC,CASSPVAGGNNEQFF
NA,TRBV30,NA,TRBJ1-1,TGTGCCTGGAGCACCGGGAGGCTCAGGGGCAGGACTGAAGCTTTCTTT,CAWSTGRLRGRTEAFF
NA,TRBV6-5,NA,TRBJ2-3,TGTGCCAGCAGTTACTCCAGGGTCACAGATACGCAGTATTTT,CASSYSRVTDTQYF
NA,TRBV2,TRBD1,TRBJ1-6,TGTGCCAGCAGCCTCGAGGACAGGGGTTCACCCCTCCACTTT,CASSLEDRGSPLHF
NA,TRBV2,TRBD2,TRBJ2-1,TGTGCCAGCTCCGCGAGTAGCGGGTGGTACAATGAGCAGTTCTTC,CASSASSGWYNEQFF
NA,TRBV7-9,NA,TRBJ1-1,TGTGCCAGCAGCTTGGCAGTTTTCTCAGACACTGAAGCTTTCTTT,CASSLAVFSDTEAFF
once,TRBV6-1,TRBD1,TRBJ1-1,TGTGCCAGCAGTGAAGAACAGGGGTGGCCTGAAGCTTTCTTT,CASSEEQGWPEAFF
NA,TRBV11-2,TRBD1,TRBJ2-7,TGTGCCAGCAGCTTAGGCTGGGACAGGGATCTCTACGAGCAGTACTTC,CASSLGWDRDLYEQYF
NA,TRBV5-4,TRBD1,TRBJ1-4,TGTGCCAGCAGCTCGCAGGGGGCAGCTAATGAAAAACTGTTTTTT,CASSSQGAANEKLFF
once,TRBV5-4,TRBD2,TRBJ2-1,TGTGCCAGCAGCTTTAGACTAGCGGGAGAAGATGAGCAGTTCTTC,CASSFRLAGEDEQFF
NA,TRBV4-2,TRBD1,TRBJ2-2,TGTGCCAGCAGCCAAGGACAGGGGCCCGGGGAGCTGTTTTTT,CASSQGQGPGELFF
NA,TRBV19,TRBD2,TRBJ2-3,TGTGCCAGTAGTAACCTGGGTGGCGGGGGGTTAGATACGCAGTATTTT,CASSNLGGGGLDTQYF
once,TRBV4-1,NA,TRBJ2-3,TGCGCCAGCAGCCAGCCCGACAGGAGCACAGATACGCAGTATTTT,CASSQPDRSTDTQYF